The 20 T cell receptor beta chains in this list originate from one sample, sequenced in a study of cytomegalovirus exposure and HLA in healthy donors. Only in-frame clones appear in the TCRdb table, and some are missing; sequencing was by immunoSEQ multiplex PCR. The sample has about 190,000 clones; approximately 80% are singletons. The sample was PBMCs. The origin of the receptors is a man between 18 and 29 years old in good health and CMV-seropositive.

V and J are TRBV28 and TRBJ2-1; 13 bases map to TRBD2. In germline, CDR1 is MDHEN, CDR2 SYDVKM. The V and J ends lost 6 bases and 4 bases, in that order; junction bases with no gene match: 3. This CDR3 has 15 amino acids. The CDR3 loop reads CASRSGLAGYNEQFF. The CDR3 bases are TGTGCCAGCAGGTCGGGACTAGCGGGGTACAATGAGCAGTTCTTC.

This clone was counted between two and nine times. The J gene is TRBJ1-1, the V gene TRBV19; D possibly corresponds to TRBD1 (6 bases). Trimming took 7 bases from V and 6 from J, leaving 15 bases between them. There are 13 residues in the CDR3. CDR1 and CDR2 from the germline V gene are LNHDA and SQIVND (reference sequence). The CDR3 here is CASTWGLQSEAFF. In DNA, the CDR3 is TGTGCCAGTACTTGGGGGCTTCAATCTGAAGCTTTCTTT.

The chain employs TRBV2 and TRBJ1-1, with 7 bases lining up with TRBD1. This CDR3 has 12 amino acids. Trimming removed 7 bases from V and 10 bases from J; junction bases left unmatched: 9. Germline V CDR1 and CDR2: SNHLY, FYNNEI. The CDR3 DNA sequence: TGTGCCAGCAAGCGGACAGGTTCATCAGCTTTCTTT. The encoded protein is CASKRTGSSAFF.

CDR3 amino acids: CASSHGQGYEQYF. In nucleotides, the CDR3 is TGTGCCAGCAGCCACGGACAGGGCTACGAGCAGTACTTC. The rearrangement joins TRBV7-6 to TRBJ2-7, with 8 bases fitting TRBD1. The CDR3 extends over 13 amino acids. The trim removed 5 bases at V and 3 bases at J, leaving 3 bases unmatched. The germline V gene encodes CDR1 SGHVS and CDR2 FNYEAQ. The entire variable domain, with the rest obtained from reference TRBV7-6 and TRBJ2-7, is as follows: GAGVSQSPRYKVTKRGQDVALRCDPISGHVSLYWYRQALGQGPEFLTYFNYEAQQDKSGLPNDRFSAERPEGSISTLTIQRTEQRDSAMYRCASSHGQGYEQYFGPGTRLTVT.

J is TRBJ2-5 and V is TRBV4-3, with no clear D. The CDR3 consists of 13 residues. The germline V and J ends were trimmed by 1 base and 5 bases, with 8 bases remaining between them. Germline lookup yields CDR1 LGHNA and CDR2 YSLEER. CDR3 protein: CASSQGRAETQYF. CDR3 coding DNA: TGCGCCAGCAGCCAAGGCCGTGCGGAGACCCAGTACTTC.

The chain links TRBV2 to TRBJ2-3, with D possibly TRBD2 on 6 matching bases. Germline loops: CDR1 SNHLY, CDR2 FYNNEI. Trimming left V 6 bases short and J 2 bases short, with 12 bases between. The CDR3 runs to 14 residues. CDR3 in amino acids: CASSEPSATDTQYF. CDR3 nucleotide sequence: TGTGCCAGCAGCGAGCCTAGCGCCACAGATACGCAGTATTTT.

The chain is built from TRBV6-1 and TRBJ2-7; tentatively, D is TRBD2 (5 bases). Trimming shortened V by 5 bases and J by 13 bases, and 15 bases separated the two germline ends. Germline V gene lookup returns CDR1 MNHNS and CDR2 SASEGT. CDR3 length: 11 residues. In DNA, the CDR3 is TGTGCCAGCAGTCCCGGGATTGAGTCCTACTTC. Protein: CASSPGIESYF.

The genes are TRBV30 and TRBJ1-1; 8 nucleotides line up with TRBD1. From germline, CDR1 is GTSNPN and CDR2 SVGIG (reference sequence). CDR3 length equals 13 residues. Trimming removed 1 base from V and 4 bases from J; junction bases left unmatched: 2. The CDR3 nucleotides read TGTGCCTGGAGTGGAACAGGGGGCACTGAAGCTTTCTTT. Translated, it gives CAWSGTGGTEAFF.

J is TRBJ1-2 and V is TRBV4-2, with 8 bases aligning to TRBD1. V lost 1 base and J lost 3; bases outside the gene matches: 7. There are 16 residues in the CDR3. The germline V gene has CDR1 LGHNA and CDR2 YNFKEQ. CDR3 sequence: CASSQVGAGGDYGYTF. The CDR3 DNA follows: TGTGCCAGCAGCCAAGTTGGGGCAGGGGGCGACTATGGCTACACCTTC.

The gene calls are TRBV11-2 and TRBJ2-3; tentatively, D is TRBD1 (6 bases). The V end lost 5 bases, the J end lost 8 bases, and 11 bases lay between the germline ends. The germline gives CDR1 SGHAT, CDR2 FQNNGV. The CDR3 runs 12 residues. The CDR3 sequence: CASSLGASTQYF. The CDR3 DNA is TGTGCCAGCAGCCTGGGGGCCTCTACGCAGTATTTT.

The rearrangement joins TRBV30 to TRBJ2-1; 7 nucleotides agree with TRBD2. V trimming: 2 bases; J trimming: 3 bases; junction bases outside the gene matches: 4. This CDR3 has 14 amino acids. Germline CDR1 is GTSNPN and CDR2 is SVGIG (reference sequence). The CDR3 protein is CAWSKPSGYNEQFF. The CDR3 region has the DNA TGTGCCTGGAGTAAACCTAGCGGCTACAATGAGCAGTTCTTC.

In DNA, the CDR3 is TGTGCCAGCAGTGGAGGAGGGGATCCTAACTATGGCTACACCTTC. It specifies CASSGGGDPNYGYTF. The J gene is TRBJ1-2, the V gene TRBV14; the D gene is possibly TRBD1 (5 bases). There are 15 residues in the CDR3. Germline assignment: CDR1 SGHDN and CDR2 FVKESK. V was pared by 6 bases and J by 0 bases, with 14 bases between.

The chain uses TRBV9 and TRBJ2-7, with 7 bases fitting TRBD1. In germline, CDR1 is SGDLS, CDR2 YYNGEE. This CDR3 is built from 13 residues. V was clipped by 4 bases and J by 3 bases; unmatched bases: 4. CDR3 amino acids: CASSRDSNYEQYF. The CDR3 coding sequence is TGTGCCAGCAGCCGGGACAGTAACTACGAGCAGTACTTC. The whole variable domain, filled in from reference TRBV9 and TRBJ2-7, reads DSGVTQTPKHLITATGQRVTLRCSPRSGDLSVYWYQQSLDQGLQFLIQYYNGEERAKGNILERFSAQQFPDLHSELNLSSLELGDSALYFCASSRDSNYEQYFGPGTRLTVT.

This clone has a handful of counts. The rearrangement uses TRBV30 and TRBJ1-5; D is perhaps TRBD1 (5 bases). Germline assignment: CDR1 GTSNPN and CDR2 SVGIG (reference sequence). Trimming removed 3 bases at V and 9 bases at J, with 21 bases between. This CDR3 has 15 residues. In nucleotides, the CDR3 is TGTGCCTGGAGCGGGCTAGGGGCAGGCGACACGCCCCAGCATTTT. Amino acid sequence: CAWSGLGAGDTPQHF.

V gene TRBV2 combines with J gene TRBJ2-1, with D possibly matching TRBD1 (6 bases). The germline CDR1 and CDR2 sequences are SNHLY and FYNNEI. V lost 7 bases and J lost 3, with 28 bases in between. This CDR3 has 19 amino acids. For the CDR3, the DNA is TGTGCCAGCATGAGGGAAACAGGGTGGAGTAAATGGGGCTACAATGAGCAGTTCTTC. It encodes CASMRETGWSKWGYNEQFF.

J is TRBJ2-3 and V is TRBV7-6; D remains ambiguous. V shed 5 bases and J shed 1 base, with 4 bases lying between them. The V gene's germline CDR1 is SGHVS and CDR2 FNYEAQ. The CDR3 totals 12 residues. CDR3 nucleotide sequence: TGTGCCAGCAGCCCTGGCACAGATACGCAGTATTTT. Protein product: CASSPGTDTQYF. Full variable domain (missing parts from reference TRBV7-6 and TRBJ2-3): GAGVSQSPRYKVTKRGQDVALRCDPISGHVSLYWYRQALGQGPEFLTYFNYEAQQDKSGLPNDRFSAERPEGSISTLTIQRTEQRDSAMYRCASSPGTDTQYFGPGTRLTVL.

The chain couples TRBV6-6 to TRBJ2-7; 12 bases map to TRBD2. The junction had 3 bases not matched to a gene; V was cut back by 6 bases and J by 0 bases. The CDR3 consists of 15 residues. The germline V gene encodes CDR1 MNHNY and CDR2 SVGAGI (reference sequence). The CDR3 nucleotides are TGTGCCAGCAGAGGGGGACTAGCGGGCTCCTACGAGCAGTACTTC. Encoded protein: CASRGGLAGSYEQYF.

This clone was picked up a small number of times. The rearrangement uses TRBV2 and TRBJ1-2; D call uncertain. This CDR3 has 15 residues. The germline V and J ends were trimmed by 3 bases and 4 bases, with 15 bases remaining between them. Germline V gene data show CDR1 as SNHLY and CDR2 as FYNNEI. The chain's CDR3 is CASSESGLTIYGYTF. The CDR3 DNA sequence: TGTGCCAGCAGTGAGTCCGGACTAACTATCTATGGCTACACCTTC.

The genes are TRBV11-3 and TRBJ1-2, with 7 nucleotides matching TRBD1. CDR3 length: 13 amino acids. The germline V gene encodes CDR1 SGHNT and CDR2 YENEEA. V trimming: 5 bases; J trimming: 8 bases; junction bases outside the gene matches: 8. CDR3 nucleotides: TGTGCCAGCAGCCCGACAGGGCAGGAAGGCTACACCTTC. This codes for CASSPTGQEGYTF.

The gene calls are TRBV4-2 and TRBJ1-5; D gene uncertain. V lost 1 base and J lost 0, with 7 bases in between. Germline assignment: CDR1 LGHNA and CDR2 YNFKEQ. The CDR3 totals 15 residues. CDR3 nucleotide sequence: TGTGCCAGCAGCCAAGGGCCTTATAGCAATCAGCCCCAGCATTTT. Amino acids: CASSQGPYSNQPQHF.